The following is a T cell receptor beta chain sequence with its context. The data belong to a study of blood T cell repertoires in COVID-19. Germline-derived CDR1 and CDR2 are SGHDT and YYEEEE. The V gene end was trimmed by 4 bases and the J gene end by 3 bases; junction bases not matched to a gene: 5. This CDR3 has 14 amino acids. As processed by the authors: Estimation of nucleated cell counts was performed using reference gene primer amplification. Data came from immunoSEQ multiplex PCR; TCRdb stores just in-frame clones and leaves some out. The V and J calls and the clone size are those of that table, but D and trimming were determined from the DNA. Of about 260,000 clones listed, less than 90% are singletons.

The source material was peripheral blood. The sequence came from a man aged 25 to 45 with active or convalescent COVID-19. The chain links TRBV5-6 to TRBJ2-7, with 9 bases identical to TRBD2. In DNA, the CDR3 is TGTGCCAGCAGCGACGGACTAGCGAACTACGAGCAGTACTTC. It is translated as CASSDGLANYEQYF.